These 32 T cell receptor beta chains were sequenced from one sample in a study of blood T cell repertoires in COVID-19. Sequencing was performed with immunoSEQ multiplex PCR; in TCRdb, only in-frame clones are kept and a portion is missing. The table lists roughly 300,000 clones, about 89% of them singletons. The source material was peripheral blood. The receptors originated from a woman aged 45-60 years who had recovered from COVID-19.

The chain carries TRBV19 and TRBJ1-1; TRBD1 aligns across 8 bases. Germline V gene sequence: CDR1 LNHDA, CDR2 SQIVND (reference sequence). CDR3 length: 14 residues. V lost 4 bases and J lost 1; bases outside the gene matches: 2. The CDR3 DNA reads TGTGCCAGTAGTAACGACAGGGGGAACACTGAAGCTTTCTTT. This translates into CASSNDRGNTEAFF.

The V call is TRBV5-1, the J call TRBJ2-3; TRBD2 aligns across 7 bases. Per the germline V gene, CDR1 is SGHRS and CDR2 is YFSETQ. J was trimmed by 4 bases and V by 0 bases; bases with no gene match: 5. The CDR3 is 15 residues long. The CDR3 nucleotides read TGCGCCAGCAGCTTGGTCGGGGGGTTTTCAGATACGCAGTATTTT. Residues: CASSLVGGFSDTQYF.

This sequence joins TRBV6-5 and TRBJ1-1; D gene ambiguous. Trimming left V 2 bases short and J 3 bases short, with 13 bases between. Germline lookup yields CDR1 MNHEY and CDR2 SVGAGI. CDR3 length: 15 amino acids. The CDR3: CASSYGRGRDTEAFF. CDR3 nucleotides: TGTGCCAGCAGTTACGGTCGGGGAAGGGACACTGAAGCTTTCTTT.

In DNA, the CDR3 is TGTGCCAGCAGCCAAGATCCGCAGGGCTCCGCTCGTGGGAACACCGGGGAGCTGTTTTTT. This encodes CASSQDPQGSARGNTGELFF. V and J are TRBV4-2 and TRBJ2-2; a possible D gene is TRBD1 (5 bases). Looked up from germline, CDR1 is LGHNA and CDR2 is YNFKEQ. The CDR3 contains 20 residues. Trimming pared 0 bases from V and 1 base from J, leaving 21 bases between.

The chain employs TRBV29-1 and TRBJ2-7; 15 nucleotides agree with TRBD2. This CDR3 is built from 14 residues. Germline V lookup: CDR1 SQVTM, CDR2 ANQGSEA. V dropped 3 bases and J dropped 7; count of bases not matched to a gene: 4. The CDR3 DNA reads as TGCAGCGTTGACGGACTAGCGGGAGGGCGTGAGCAGTACTTC. The encoded protein is CSVDGLAGGREQYF.

The chain combines TRBV5-4 with TRBJ2-3; 13 bases match TRBD2. The CDR3 extends over 17 amino acids. V gave up 1 base and J gave up 3 bases; unmatched junction bases: 5. Per germline, CDR1 SGHNT and CDR2 YYREEE (reference sequence). The CDR3: CASSLLLAGGVTDTQYF. The CDR3, as DNA: TGTGCCAGCAGCTTGTTACTAGCGGGGGGGGTTACAGATACGCAGTATTTT.

The rearrangement links TRBV6-2 or TRBV6-3 to TRBJ1-1; D gene unclear. CDR1 is MNHEY and CDR2 is SVGEGT in the germline V gene. V gave up 4 bases and J gave up 4 bases, with 19 bases separating them. CDR3 size: 16 residues. The CDR3 is CASSSSFTPRSTEAFF. In nucleotides, the CDR3 is TGTGCCAGCAGTTCCTCCTTTACACCCAGAAGCACTGAAGCTTTCTTT.

This chain joins TRBV7-9 and TRBJ1-2; TRBD1 matches 10 bases. The V gene end was trimmed by 6 bases and the J gene end by 8 bases; junction bases not matched to a gene: 15. Germline CDR1 reads SEHNR; CDR2 reads FQNEAQ (reference sequence). The CDR3 consists of 16 residues. The CDR3 region is CASSYTGQGIVGGYTF. CDR3 DNA sequence: TGTGCCAGCAGTTACACGGGACAGGGGATTGTAGGCGGCTACACCTTC.

The V call is TRBV6-5, the J call TRBJ2-3; D is undetermined. Germline V gene sequence: CDR1 MNHEY, CDR2 SVGAGI. The CDR3 sequence is 14 residues long. V lost 6 bases and J 0 bases, leaving 10 bases between the germline ends. Here the CDR3 DNA reads TGTGCCAGCAGACACCAACCGAGCACAGATACGCAGTATTTT. Translating gives CASRHQPSTDTQYF.

The rearrangement links TRBV27 to TRBJ2-5, with 10 bases matching TRBD1. Per the germline V gene, CDR1 is MNHEY and CDR2 is SMNVEV (reference sequence). The CDR3 runs 14 residues. J lost 4 bases, V lost 7 bases, and 6 bases had no gene match. This chain's CDR3 is CASTPTGGAETQYF. The CDR3, as DNA: TGTGCCAGCACCCCGACAGGGGGCGCAGAGACCCAGTACTTC.

The chain recombines TRBV28 with TRBJ1-2; 10 positions agree with TRBD1. The CDR3 has 14 residues. V trimming: 6 bases; J trimming: 6 bases; junction bases outside the gene matches: 7. Germline lookup yields CDR1 MDHEN and CDR2 SYDVKM. CDR3 protein: CASRLPGQGHGYTF. The CDR3 DNA reads as TGTGCCAGCAGACTGCCGGGACAGGGGCATGGCTACACCTTC.

The V call is TRBV14, the J call TRBJ1-2; unclear D gene. Trimming took off 0 bases at V and 4 bases at J, with 15 bases between the two ends. This CDR3 contains 16 residues. Germline-derived CDR1 and CDR2 are SGHDN and FVKESK. The CDR3 bases are TGTGCCAGCAGCCAAGATATGAGGGAGTTGAGCTATGGCTACACCTTC. As protein: CASSQDMRELSYGYTF.

The V gene is TRBV19, the J gene TRBJ2-5, with D tentatively TRBD1 (5 bases). CDR1 is LNHDA and CDR2 is SQIVND in the germline V gene (reference sequence). V lost 6 bases and J 2 bases, leaving 10 bases between the germline ends. This CDR3 region has 13 residues. As DNA, the CDR3 is TGTGCCAGTAGGGACACTCAACAAGAGACCCAGTACTTC. The encoded protein is CASRDTQQETQYF.

The gene calls are TRBV19 and TRBJ2-1; TRBD2 agrees at 9 bases. This CDR3 spans 17 amino acids. Germline CDR1 reads LNHDA; CDR2 reads SQIVND (reference sequence). The V and J ends lost 3 bases and 9 bases, in that order; junction bases with no gene match: 15. The CDR3 sequence is CASSIGRGREGRSEQFF. CDR3 in DNA: TGTGCCAGTAGTATTGGCCGGGGGCGGGAGGGCCGGAGTGAGCAGTTCTTC.

The chain has TRBV28 and TRBJ2-5, with D perhaps TRBD1 (6 bases). This CDR3 is built from 14 residues. Trimming left V 7 bases short and J 4 bases short, with 16 bases between. Germline V gene sequence: CDR1 MDHEN, CDR2 SYDVKM. The CDR3 sequence: CASTEPARGETQYF. DNA of the CDR3: TGTGCCAGCACCGAACCAGCCAGGGGAGAGACCCAGTACTTC.

This clone was found a few times. The chain has TRBV5-1 and TRBJ2-2, with 11 bases fitting TRBD1. The CDR3 totals 14 residues. The germline gives CDR1 SGHRS, CDR2 YFSETQ. V was pared by 3 bases and J by 6 bases, with 1 base of the junction left unmatched. The CDR3, as DNA: TGCGCCAGCAGCTGGGGACAGGGGGCCGGGGAGCTGTTTTTT. Translated: CASSWGQGAGELFF.

The chain combines TRBV7-8 with TRBJ2-3; D ambiguous. Germline assignment: CDR1 SGHVS and CDR2 FQNEAQ. This CDR3 has 16 amino acids. Trimming removed 5 bases from V and 6 bases from J, with 21 bases in between. CDR3 in DNA: TGTGCCAGCAGCCTACGGAGCCGCCCGACGGCGGATACGCAGTATTTT. Its protein is CASSLRSRPTADTQYF.

This clone has more than one count but fewer than ten. The chain is built from TRBV11-2 and TRBJ2-3; a weak D match, TRBD1 (6 bases). Germline V lookup: CDR1 SGHAT, CDR2 FQNNGV. V lost 5 bases and J 4 bases, leaving 16 bases between the germline ends. The CDR3 is 15 amino acids. This CDR3 is CASSRNGQYADTQYF. The CDR3 region has the DNA TGTGCCAGCAGCCGAAACGGACAGTATGCAGATACGCAGTATTTT.

The CDR3 DNA follows: TGTGCCAGCAGCCTGACTAGCGGGAGAGATGAGCAGTACTTC. Translated, it gives CASSLTSGRDEQYF. The chain carries TRBV3-1 (or the pseudogene TRBV3-2) and TRBJ2-7; 12 bases align to TRBD2. Germline CDR1 and CDR2: LGHDT and YNNKEL (reference sequence). V trimming: 4 bases; J trimming: 7 bases; junction bases outside the gene matches: 5. The CDR3 sequence is 14 residues long.

The genes are TRBV29-1 and TRBJ2-7; D uncertain. There are 12 residues in the CDR3. Germline CDR1 reads SQVTM; CDR2 reads ANQGSEA. The V and J ends lost 1 base and 3 bases respectively, with 7 bases between them. CDR3 DNA sequence: TGCAGCGTTGAAGTTAGAAACTACGAGCAGTACTTC. This encodes CSVEVRNYEQYF.

The rearrangement joins TRBV30 to TRBJ1-2; 7 positions match TRBD1. The CDR3 is made up of 15 amino acids. In germline, CDR1 is GTSNPN, CDR2 SVGIG (reference sequence). V lost 3 bases, J lost 8 bases, and 15 bases stayed unmatched. CDR3 region: CAWREANRGFGGYTF. CDR3 nucleotide sequence: TGTGCCTGGAGAGAAGCTAACAGGGGATTTGGGGGCTACACCTTC.

The CDR3 DNA follows: TGTGCCAGCAGTGTAGACAGGAACTATGGCTACACCTTC. Its translation is CASSVDRNYGYTF. This chain joins TRBV28 and TRBJ1-2, with D maybe TRBD1 (6 bases). With 5 bases removed from V and 2 bases from J, the gap between germline ends came to 9 bases. Per germline, CDR1 MDHEN and CDR2 SYDVKM. This CDR3 has 13 residues.

This clone showed up just a few times. The rearrangement uses TRBV11-2 and TRBJ1-2, with a tentative D call TRBD1 (6 bases). The V end was cut by 5 bases, the J end by 2 bases, with 18 bases between. Germline V gene data show CDR1 as SGHAT and CDR2 as FQNNGV. CDR3 length: 16 amino acids. The CDR3 is CASSLSFGQGNYGYTF. The CDR3 DNA follows: TGTGCCAGCAGCCTCTCTTTCGGGCAGGGGAACTATGGCTACACCTTC.

J is TRBJ1-5 and V is TRBV4-2; the D gene is possibly TRBD1 (6 bases). The V gene lost 4 bases and the J gene lost 9 bases, with 13 bases spanning the gap. This CDR3 spans 13 amino acids. CDR1 LGHNA and CDR2 YNFKEQ come from the germline V gene. CDR3 sequence reads: CASSPPGVSPQHF. CDR3 nucleotide sequence: TGTGCCAGCAGCCCACCAGGGGTTTCGCCCCAGCATTTT.

The V call is TRBV2, the J call TRBJ2-1; D may be TRBD1 (6 bases). Germline V CDR1 and CDR2: SNHLY, FYNNEI. The CDR3 sequence is 14 residues long. Between the trimmed V and J ends, which lost 7 bases and 0 bases, there was a span of 10 bases. CDR3 sequence: CASTQGSSYNEQFF. The CDR3 DNA sequence: TGTGCCAGCACACAGGGAAGCTCCTACAATGAGCAGTTCTTC.

The rearrangement uses TRBV4-1 and TRBJ1-3, with 7 positions matching TRBD1. The V gene's germline CDR1 is MGHRA and CDR2 YSYEKL. Unmatched junction bases numbered 5, after V lost 6 bases and J lost 0 bases. The CDR3 is made up of 15 amino acids. For the CDR3, the DNA is TGCGCCAGCAGGGATGGGACAGACTCTGGAAACACCATATATTTT. Protein: CASRDGTDSGNTIYF.

This sequence joins TRBV2 and TRBJ1-1; weak D call: TRBD1 (5 bases). V lost 6 bases and J lost 1, with 9 bases in between. Germline V lookup: CDR1 SNHLY, CDR2 FYNNEI. There are 13 residues in the CDR3. The DNA of the CDR3 is TGTGCCAGCAGCCAAGACAGGAACACTGAAGCTTTCTTT. Protein product: CASSQDRNTEAFF.

The chain has TRBV7-2 and TRBJ1-1; D gene ambiguous. With 6 bases removed from V and 1 base from J, the gap between germline ends came to 9 bases. Looked up from germline, CDR1 is SGHTA and CDR2 is FQGNSA. The length of the CDR3 is 13 residues. The DNA of the CDR3 is TGTGCCAGCAGGAGCGACCCGAACACTGAAGCTTTCTTT. Protein product: CASRSDPNTEAFF.

The chain combines TRBV2 with TRBJ1-2; D uncertain. The ends were cut back, 10 bases at V and 2 bases at J, with 11 bases in the middle. Germline V gene data show CDR1 as SNHLY and CDR2 as FYNNEI. The length of the CDR3 is 12 residues. CDR3 residues: CATQFGNYGYTF. CDR3 nucleotide sequence: TGTGCCACTCAATTCGGGAACTATGGCTACACCTTC.

Concerning this clone: This may be a read error: a much more frequent sequence differs by one nucleotide. Other DNA sequences in this specimen translate into the identical CDR3. V usage is TRBV5-6 and J usage is TRBJ1-6, with D possibly TRBD1 on 5 matching bases. Germline CDR1 and CDR2: SGHDT and YYEEEE. The CDR3 length is 16 residues. The V end was cut by 2 bases, the J end by 0 bases, with 9 bases between. For the CDR3, the DNA is TGTGCCAGCAGCTTCGGACAAAGCTCCTATAATTCACCCCTCCACTTT. Protein sequence: CASSFGQSSYNSPLHF.

This clone showed up just once. The chain uses TRBV5-1 and TRBJ2-7; TRBD2 agrees at 14 bases. The CDR3 spans 18 residues. Germline CDR1 SGHRS, CDR2 YFSETQ. V was clipped by 1 base and J by 1 base; unmatched bases: 7. Here the CDR3 DNA reads TGCGCCAGCAGCTTGCGGGGACTAGCGGGGGTTTCTTCCTACGAGCAGTACTTC. This gives the protein CASSLRGLAGVSSYEQYF.

The chain joins TRBV7-2 to TRBJ2-3, with D possibly matching TRBD2 (5 bases). V gave up 3 bases and J gave up 2 bases, with 9 bases separating them. CDR1 and CDR2 from the germline V gene are SGHTA and FQGNSA. The CDR3 covers 14 residues. This chain's CDR3 is CASSFNRDTDTQYF. DNA for the CDR3: TGTGCCAGCAGCTTTAATCGGGACACAGATACGCAGTATTTT.